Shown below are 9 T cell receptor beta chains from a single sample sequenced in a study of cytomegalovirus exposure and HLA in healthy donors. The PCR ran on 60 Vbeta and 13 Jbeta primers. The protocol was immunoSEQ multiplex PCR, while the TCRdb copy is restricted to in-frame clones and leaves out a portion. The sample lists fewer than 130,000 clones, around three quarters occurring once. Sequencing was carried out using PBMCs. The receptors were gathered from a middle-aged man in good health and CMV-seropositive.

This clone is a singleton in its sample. CDR3 DNA sequence: TGTGCCAGCAGTTACACCCGACAGTCTCCTGGAAACACCATATATTTT. Translation: CASSYTRQSPGNTIYF. The chain combines TRBV6-5 with TRBJ1-3; D is perhaps TRBD1 (5 bases). The CDR3 is 16 residues long. The V gene lost 2 bases and the J gene lost 2 bases, with 13 bases spanning the gap. In germline, CDR1 is MNHEY, CDR2 SVGAGI.

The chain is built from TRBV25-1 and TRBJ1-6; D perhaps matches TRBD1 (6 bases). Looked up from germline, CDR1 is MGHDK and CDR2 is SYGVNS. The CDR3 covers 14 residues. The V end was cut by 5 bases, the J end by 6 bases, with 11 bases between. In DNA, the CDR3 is TGTGCCAGCAGTACGGGACAAAGTAATTCACCCCTCCACTTT. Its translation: CASSTGQSNSPLHF.

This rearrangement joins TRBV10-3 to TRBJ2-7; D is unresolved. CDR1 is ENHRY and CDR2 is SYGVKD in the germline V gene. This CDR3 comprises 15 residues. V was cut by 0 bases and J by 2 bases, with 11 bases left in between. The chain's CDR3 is CAISESVRPPYEQYF. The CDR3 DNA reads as TGTGCCATCAGTGAGTCGGTCAGGCCTCCCTACGAGCAGTACTTC.

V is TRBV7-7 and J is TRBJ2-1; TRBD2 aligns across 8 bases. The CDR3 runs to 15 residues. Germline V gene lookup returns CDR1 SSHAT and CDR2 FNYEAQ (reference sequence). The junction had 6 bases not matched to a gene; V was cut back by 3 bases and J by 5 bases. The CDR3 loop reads CASSFGGARDNEQFF. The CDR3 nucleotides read TGTGCCAGCAGCTTCGGGGGGGCACGGGACAATGAGCAGTTCTTC.

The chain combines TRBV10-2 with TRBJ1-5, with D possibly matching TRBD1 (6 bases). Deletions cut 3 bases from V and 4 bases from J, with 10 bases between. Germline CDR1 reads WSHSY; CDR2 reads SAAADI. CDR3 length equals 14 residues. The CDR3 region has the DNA TGCGCCAGCAGTGAAGGGGGACCTAATCAGCCCCAGCATTTT. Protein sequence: CASSEGGPNQPQHF.

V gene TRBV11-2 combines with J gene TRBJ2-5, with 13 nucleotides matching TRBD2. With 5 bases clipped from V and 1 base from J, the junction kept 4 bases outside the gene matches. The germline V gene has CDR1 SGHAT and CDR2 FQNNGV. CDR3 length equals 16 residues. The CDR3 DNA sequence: TGTGCCAGCAGCAAAGGGACTAGCGGGACCCAAGAGACCCAGTACTTC. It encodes CASSKGTSGTQETQYF.

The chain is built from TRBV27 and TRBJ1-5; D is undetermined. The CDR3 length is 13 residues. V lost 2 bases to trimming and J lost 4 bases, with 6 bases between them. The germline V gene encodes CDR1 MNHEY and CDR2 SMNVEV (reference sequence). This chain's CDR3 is CASSLRENQPQHF. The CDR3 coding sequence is TGTGCCAGCAGTTTACGCGAGAATCAGCCCCAGCATTTT.

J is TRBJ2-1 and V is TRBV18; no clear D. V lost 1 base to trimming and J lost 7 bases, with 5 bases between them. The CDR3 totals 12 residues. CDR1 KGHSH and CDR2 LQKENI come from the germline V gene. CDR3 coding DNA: TGTGCCAGCTCACCACGGAGTAATGAGCAGTTCTTC. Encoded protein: CASSPRSNEQFF.

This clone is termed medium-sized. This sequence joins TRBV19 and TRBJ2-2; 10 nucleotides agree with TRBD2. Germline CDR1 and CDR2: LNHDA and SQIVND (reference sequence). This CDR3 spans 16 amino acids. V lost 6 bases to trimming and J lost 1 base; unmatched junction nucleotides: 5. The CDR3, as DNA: TGTGCCAGTAGCGGACTAGCGGAAAGGAACACCGGGGAGCTGTTTTTT. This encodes CASSGLAERNTGELFF.